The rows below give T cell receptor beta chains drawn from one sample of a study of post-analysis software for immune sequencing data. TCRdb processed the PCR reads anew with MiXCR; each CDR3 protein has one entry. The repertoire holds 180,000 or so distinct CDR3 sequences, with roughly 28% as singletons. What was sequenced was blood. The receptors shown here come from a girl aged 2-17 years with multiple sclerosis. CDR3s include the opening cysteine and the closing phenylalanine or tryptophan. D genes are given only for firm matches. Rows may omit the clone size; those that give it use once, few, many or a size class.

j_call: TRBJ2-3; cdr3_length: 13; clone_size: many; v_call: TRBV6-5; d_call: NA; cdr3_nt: TGTGCCAGCACCCTACTAGGGTCGGATACGCAGTATTTT; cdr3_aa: CASTLLGSDTQYF
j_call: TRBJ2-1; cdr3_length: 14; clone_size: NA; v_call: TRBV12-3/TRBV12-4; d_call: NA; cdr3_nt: TGTGCCAGCACTATTCGGGGACTTTACAGTGAGCAGTTCTTC; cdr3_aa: CASTIRGLYSEQFF
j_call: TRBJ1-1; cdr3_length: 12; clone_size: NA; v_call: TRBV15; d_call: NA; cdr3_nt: TGTGCCACCAGCAGACCAGACAGTGAAGCTTTCTTT; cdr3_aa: CATSRPDSEAFF
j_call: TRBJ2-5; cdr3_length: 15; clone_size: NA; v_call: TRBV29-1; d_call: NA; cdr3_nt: TGCAGCGTTGTGGGGGGGGCGGATTCCTACAATGAGCAGTACTTC; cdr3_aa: CSVVGGADSYNEQYF
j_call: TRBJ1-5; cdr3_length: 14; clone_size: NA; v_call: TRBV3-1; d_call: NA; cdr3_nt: TGTGCCAGCAGCCAAGGGGGTGCCGATCAGCCCCGGCATTTT; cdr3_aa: CASSQGGADQPRHF
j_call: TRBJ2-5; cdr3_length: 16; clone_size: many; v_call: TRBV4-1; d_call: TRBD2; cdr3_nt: TGCGCCAGCAGCCAAGTACTAGCGGGGGCCGCCCCACAGCAGTACTTC; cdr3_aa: CASSQVLAGAAPQQYF
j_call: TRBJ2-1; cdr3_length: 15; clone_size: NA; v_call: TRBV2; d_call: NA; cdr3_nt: TGTGCCAGCATGGCGTTCCAGGGTACCTACAATGAGCAGTTCTTC; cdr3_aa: CASMAFQGTYNEQFF
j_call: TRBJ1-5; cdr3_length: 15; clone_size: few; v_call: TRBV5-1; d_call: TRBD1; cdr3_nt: TGCGCCAGCAGCTTGGGGACAGGACAATATCGGCCCCAGCATTTT; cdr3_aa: CASSLGTGQYRPQHF
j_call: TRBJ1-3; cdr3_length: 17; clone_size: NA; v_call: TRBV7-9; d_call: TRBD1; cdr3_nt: TGTGCCAGCAGCGTACGACAGGGCCGAAATTCTGGAAACACCATATATTTT; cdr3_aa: CASSVRQGRNSGNTIYF
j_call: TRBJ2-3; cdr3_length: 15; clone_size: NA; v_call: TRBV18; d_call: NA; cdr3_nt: TGTGCCAGCTCACCACTTCGGGGAAGCACAGATACGCAGTATTTT; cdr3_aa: CASSPLRGSTDTQYF
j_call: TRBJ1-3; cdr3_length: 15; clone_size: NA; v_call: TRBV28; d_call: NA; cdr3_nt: TGTGCCAGCAGCCGAGACCGCAGCTCTGGAAACACCATATATTTT; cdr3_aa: CASSRDRSSGNTIYF
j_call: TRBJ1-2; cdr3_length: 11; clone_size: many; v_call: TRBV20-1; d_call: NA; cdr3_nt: TGCAGTGCAGACTCGGGGTATGGCTACACCTTC; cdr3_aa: CSADSGYGYTF
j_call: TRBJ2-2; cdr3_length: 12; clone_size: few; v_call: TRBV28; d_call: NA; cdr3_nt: TGTGCCAGCTCCTGGAACACCGGGGAGCTGTTTTTT; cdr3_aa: CASSWNTGELFF
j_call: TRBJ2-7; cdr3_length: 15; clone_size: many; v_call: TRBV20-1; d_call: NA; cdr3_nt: TGCAGTGCCCTCCCAGGCTTTGGATCAGGGTACGAGCAGTACTTC; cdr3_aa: CSALPGFGSGYEQYF
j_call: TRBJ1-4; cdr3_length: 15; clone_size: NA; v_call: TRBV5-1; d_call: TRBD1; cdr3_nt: TGCGCCAGCAGCCATCAGGGGGCGGAAAATGAAAAACTGTTTTTT; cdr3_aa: CASSHQGAENEKLFF
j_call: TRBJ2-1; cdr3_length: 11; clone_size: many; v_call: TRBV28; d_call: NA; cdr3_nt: TGTGCCAGCAGCTGGAACAATGAGCAGTTCTTC; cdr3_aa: CASSWNNEQFF